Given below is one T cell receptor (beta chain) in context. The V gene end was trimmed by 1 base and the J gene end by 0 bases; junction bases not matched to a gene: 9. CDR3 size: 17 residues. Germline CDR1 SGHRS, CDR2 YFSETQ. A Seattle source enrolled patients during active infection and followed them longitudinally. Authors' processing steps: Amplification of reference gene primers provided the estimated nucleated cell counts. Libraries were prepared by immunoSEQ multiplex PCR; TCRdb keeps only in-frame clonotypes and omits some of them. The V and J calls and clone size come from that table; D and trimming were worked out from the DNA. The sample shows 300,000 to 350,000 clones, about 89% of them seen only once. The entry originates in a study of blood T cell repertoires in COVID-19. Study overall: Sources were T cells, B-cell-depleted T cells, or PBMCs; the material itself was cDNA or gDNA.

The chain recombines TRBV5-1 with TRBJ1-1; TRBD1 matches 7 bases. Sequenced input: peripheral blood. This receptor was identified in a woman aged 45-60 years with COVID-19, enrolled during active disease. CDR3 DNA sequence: TGCGCCAGCAGCTTGACGGGACAGAGCGCACTGAACACTGAAGCTTTCTTT. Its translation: CASSLTGQSALNTEAFF.